The TCR beta chain described here comes from a study of radiation and T cells in renal cell carcinoma. Germline assignment: CDR1 SGDLS and CDR2 YYNGEE. The CDR3 is 13 amino acids. The V gene lost 0 bases and the J gene lost 8 bases, with 11 bases spanning the gap. Study-level findings and limits: Top tumor clonotypes rose in blood 2 weeks post-radiation, then contracted.

Indicated time point: blood 4 weeks post-SBRT, at nephrectomy. Indicated treatment: 15 Gy SBRT to primary tumor, nephrectomy 4 weeks later. The repertoire was sequenced with immunoSEQ multiplex PCR; TCRdb's copy has only in-frame clones and lacks some. The sample shows about 140,000 clones, 80% to 90% of them seen only once. Concerning this clone: Its antigen is not identified.

The chain uses TRBV9 and TRBJ1-2, with no clear D. The specimen comprised blood, sampled from a patient whose treatment included radiotherapy and nephrectomy. This receptor was taken from a woman aged 50 to 60 with renal cell carcinoma. CDR3 sequence (DNA): TGTGCCAGCAGCGTAGATTCCGGGAAAGGCTACACCTTC. Its protein product is CASSVDSGKGYTF.